Below, 16 T cell receptor beta chains from the same sample are listed, as sequenced in a study of CD8+CD57+ T cells in acquired aplastic anemia (dated by TCRdb to the late 2010s). Patients chosen for sequencing had shown expansion of CD8+CD57+ cells by flow cytometry. Sequencing was performed on an Illumina HiSeq 2000. Genomic DNA was used as template for profiling of TCR beta VDJ combinations and CDR3 sequences. TCRdb reworked the public reads: Q25 trimming with fastp, MiXCR clone assembly, productive beta chains retained. Rows are unified per CDR3 protein, each entry keeping the most common DNA and genes. The sample table contains under 500,000 distinct CDR3 sequences; only one count was recorded for around 30% of them. The ten largest clones take up less than 0.85% of the sample. The sequencing input was sorted CD4+, CD8+, or CD8+CD57+ T cells (not recorded which) from PBMCs. The receptors stem from a human donor with aplastic anemia.

The V and J genes are TRBV19 and TRBJ2-1; perhaps TRBD2 as D (5 bases). Germline CDR1 is LNHDA and CDR2 is SQIVND (reference sequence). The CDR3 contains 13 residues. V gave up 4 bases and J gave up 6 bases, with 10 bases separating them. The CDR3 sequence: CASSSGPANEQFF. The DNA for the CDR3 is TGTGCCAGTAGTAGCGGGCCTGCCAATGAGCAGTTCTTC.

Regarding this clonotype: The conserved phenylalanine or tryptophan is not found at the CDR3 terminus, so this likely reflects a read error. The CDR3 sequence: CSAIRDRGQTEQETQYS. DNA for the CDR3: TGCAGTGCGATCCGGGACAGGGGGCAAACTGAACAAGAGACCCAGTACTCC. This chain uses TRBV20-1 with TRBJ2-5, with 12 bases that match TRBD1. CDR1 is DFQATT and CDR2 is SNEGSKA in the germline V gene (reference sequence). Germline trimming cut 6 bases from V and 2 bases from J; bases unmatched to any gene: 13. The CDR3 is 17 residues long.

This clonotype has a count of ten or more. J is TRBJ2-7 and V is TRBV7-9; D is undetermined. V was clipped by 1 base and J by 6 bases, with 13 bases between them. The germline gives CDR1 SEHNR, CDR2 FQNEAQ (reference sequence). The CDR3 is 14 residues long. As DNA, the CDR3 is TGTGCCAGCAGCTTAGTGGACCTTTCTGGCGAGCAGTACTTC. Translating gives CASSLVDLSGEQYF.

To note about this clonotype: It may be a read error: a sequence one base away is much more abundant. This chain uses TRBV19 with TRBJ1-5; a possible D gene is TRBD1 (5 bases). The V end was cut by 2 bases, the J end by 6 bases, with 17 bases between. Germline CDR1 is LNHDA and CDR2 is SQIVND (reference sequence). The CDR3 totals 16 residues. DNA of the CDR3: TGTGCCAGTAGTATACCCCCAACCGCAGGGTGTCAGCCCCAGCATTTT. Its translation: CASSIPPTAGCQPQHF. The full variable domain, in which reference TRBV19 and TRBJ1-5 provide the parts outside the CDR3, is DGGITQSPKYLFRKEGQNVTLSCEQNLNHDAMYWYRQDPGQGLRLIYYSQIVNDFQKGDIAEGYSVSREKKESFPLTVTSAQKNPTAFYLCASSIPPTAGCQPQHFGDGTRLSIL.

V and J are TRBV7-6 and TRBJ2-1; 7 nucleotides match TRBD1. V shed 3 bases and J 2 bases; nucleotides not matched to a gene: 7. This CDR3 is built from 16 residues. Germline V CDR1 and CDR2: SGHVS, FNYEAQ. CDR3 sequence: CASSFGTGVTYNEQFF. The CDR3 region has the DNA TGTGCCAGCAGCTTCGGTACAGGGGTTACCTACAATGAGCAGTTCTTC.

CDR3 in DNA: TGTGCCAGCAGACTACCCGGGACGACGTCGGACTATGGCTACACCTTC. Translating it yields CASRLPGTTSDYGYTF. The chain has TRBV6-1 and TRBJ1-2; D is perhaps TRBD1 (5 bases). V lost 6 bases and J 3 bases, leaving 20 bases between the germline ends. CDR1 and CDR2 (germline): MNHNS, SASEGT. The CDR3 runs to 16 residues.

This clonotype was seen at least ten times. The rearrangement uses TRBV9 and TRBJ2-7, with no clear D. With 1 base removed from V and 2 bases from J, the gap between germline ends came to 13 bases. The CDR3 spans 15 residues. Germline V CDR1 and CDR2: SGDLS, YYNGEE. The CDR3: CASSVTAFSPYEQYF. Written as DNA, the CDR3 is TGTGCCAGCAGCGTAACGGCTTTCAGCCCCTACGAGCAGTACTTC.

The rearrangement links TRBV3-1 to TRBJ1-5; D gene uncertain. The CDR3 is 16 residues long. The V gene's germline CDR1 is LGHDT and CDR2 YNNKEL (reference sequence). Trimming cost V 1 base and J 3 bases, with 13 bases left between them. CDR3 sequence reads: CASSQGGKGYNQPQHF. The CDR3 nucleotides are TGTGCCAGCAGCCAAGGGGGAAAGGGATACAATCAGCCCCAGCATTTT.

A word on this clonotype: A much bigger clone sits one base away, suggesting this may be a read error. The chain links TRBV11-1 to TRBJ1-6; D remains unclear. Per germline, CDR1 SGHAT and CDR2 FQDESV (reference sequence). The CDR3 consists of 15 residues. With 2 bases removed from V and 8 bases from J, the gap between germline ends came to 13 bases. The CDR3 region is CASSLFADGDSPLHF. In DNA, the CDR3 is TGTGCCAGCAGCTTATTTGCAGATGGGGATTCACCCCTCCACTTT. Full variable domain (outside the CDR3, taken from reference TRBV11-1 and TRBJ1-6): EAEVAQSPRYKITEKSQAVAFWCDPISGHATLYWYRQILGQGPELLVQFQDESVVDDSQLPKDRFSAERLKGVDSTLKIQPAELGDSAMYLCASSLFADGDSPLHFGNGTRLTVT.

This clonotype has a count of ten or more. This CDR3 is CASSYSTEETQYF. The CDR3 nucleotides are TGTGCCAGCAGTTACTCGACAGAAGAGACCCAGTACTTC. The rearrangement joins TRBV6-5 to TRBJ2-5; a possible D gene is TRBD1 (5 bases). This CDR3 contains 13 residues. The ends were cut back, 0 bases at V and 3 bases at J, with 5 bases in the middle. Germline CDR1 is MNHEY and CDR2 is SVGAGI.

This clonotype was found many times. The chain is built from TRBV12-3 or TRBV12-4 and TRBJ2-7; no clear D. The CDR3 covers 12 residues. Trimming left V 8 bases short and J 11 bases short, with 19 bases between. For the CDR3, the DNA is TGTGCCAGCGCCTTTCCCGACGGAGTGGAGTACTTC. Residues: CASAFPDGVEYF.

Comments on this clonotype: As the CDR3 is not closed by the conserved phenylalanine or tryptophan, this likely results from a read error. Because the CDR3's place on the DNA is in doubt, the DNA is left out and the CDR3 is given as listed by TCRdb. The rearrangement links TRBV10-3 to TRBJ2-1; TRBD2 is taken as the D call from the table, unchecked against the DNA. Germline V CDR1 and CDR2: ENHRY, SYGVKD. The CDR3 spans 10 amino acids, including both terminal residues. CDR3: CAIRPQLLAG.

This clonotype was detected many times. The chain recombines TRBV2 with TRBJ2-1, with TRBD2 as a possible D gene (5 bases). V lost 3 bases and J lost 10, with 10 bases in between. CDR3 length: 12 residues. Looked up from germline, CDR1 is SNHLY and CDR2 is FYNNEI. CDR3 in amino acids: CASSDLRGEQFF. The DNA for the CDR3 is TGTGCCAGCAGTGATCTCCGAGGGGAGCAGTTCTTC.

In this sample, this clonotype turned up a few times. The CDR3 bases are TGTGCCAGCAGTGAAGGGGGGGCCTACGAGCAGTACTTC. It specifies CASSEGGAYEQYF. V usage is TRBV25-1 and J usage is TRBJ2-7; 7 bases agree with TRBD2. Trimming cost V 2 bases and J 2 bases; bases outside gene matches: 0. The germline V gene encodes CDR1 MGHDK and CDR2 SYGVNS. There are 13 residues in the CDR3.

This clonotype has a count of ten or more. The chain uses TRBV15 and TRBJ2-7, with 8 positions matching TRBD2. The CDR3 totals 14 residues. Germline loops: CDR1 LNHNV, CDR2 YYDKDF (reference sequence). The junction had 4 bases not matched to a gene; V was cut back by 4 bases and J by 2 bases. Written as DNA, the CDR3 is TGTGCCACCAGCAAGGCGGGAGGCCCCTACGAGCAGTACTTC. It codes for CATSKAGGPYEQYF.

This clonotype has only a few counts. The chain carries TRBV2 and TRBJ2-1; 12 bases agree with TRBD2. The V segment lost 6 bases and the J segment 9 bases; nucleotides outside the gene matches: 9. CDR1 is SNHLY and CDR2 is FYNNEI in the germline V gene. The CDR3 runs 15 residues. Written as DNA, the CDR3 is TGTGCCAGCAGAATGACTAGCGGGAGTACGGGTGAGCAGTTCTTC. This gives the protein CASRMTSGSTGEQFF.